This T cell receptor (beta chain) derives from a study of T-cell memory formation after mild COVID-19. Regarding this clonotype: Its antigen is as yet unknown.

TCRdb reprocessed the 5' RACE reads via MiXCR and lists one record per CDR3 protein. Of about 350,000 distinct CDR3 sequences listed, about an eighth were seen once; the top ten hold roughly 20%. V lost 3 bases and J 4 bases, leaving 15 bases between the germline ends. The CDR3 runs 15 residues. Germline CDR1 and CDR2: LGHNT and FRNRAP. Study conclusions and caveats: That cross-reactive memory joined was suggested by some responding clones appearing in pre-infection memory.

This sequence joins TRBV12-5 and TRBJ1-2; possibly TRBD1 for D (6 bases). Sequencing was done on a sample of PBMCs or a T cell subset sorted from them (not recorded which). The clonotype was recovered from a man between 18 and 35 years old who had mild COVID-19 (a few samples of this study predate the infection). Cell type and time point are not known. CDR3 bases: TGTGCTAGTGGTTTCGCAGGGGAGGCTCTCTATGGCTACACCTTC. Its protein product is CASGFAGEALYGYTF. Full variable domain (remainder filled in from reference TRBV12-5 and TRBJ1-2): DARVTQTPRHKVTEMGQEVTMRCQPILGHNTVFWYRQTMMQGLELLAYFRNRAPLDDSGMPKDRFSAEMPDATLATLKIQPSEPRDSAVYFCASGFAGEALYGYTFGSGTRLTVV.